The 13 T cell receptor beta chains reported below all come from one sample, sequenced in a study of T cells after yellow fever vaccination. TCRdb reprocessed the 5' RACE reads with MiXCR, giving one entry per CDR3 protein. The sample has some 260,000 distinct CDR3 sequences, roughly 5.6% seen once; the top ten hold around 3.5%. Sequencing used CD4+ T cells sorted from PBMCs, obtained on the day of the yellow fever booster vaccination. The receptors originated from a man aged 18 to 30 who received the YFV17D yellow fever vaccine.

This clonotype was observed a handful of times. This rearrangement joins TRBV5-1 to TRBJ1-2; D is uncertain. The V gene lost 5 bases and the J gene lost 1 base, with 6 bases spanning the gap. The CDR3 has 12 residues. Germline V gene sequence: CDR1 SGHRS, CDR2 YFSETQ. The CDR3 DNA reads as TGCGCCAGCAGGGATTTTAACTATGGCTACACCTTC. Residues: CASRDFNYGYTF. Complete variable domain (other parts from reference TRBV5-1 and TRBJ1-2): KAGVTQTPRYLIKTRGQQVTLSCSPISGHRSVSWYQQTPGQGLQFLFEYFSETQRNKGNFPGRFSGRQFSNSRSEMNVSTLELGDSALYLCASRDFNYGYTFGSGTRLTVV.

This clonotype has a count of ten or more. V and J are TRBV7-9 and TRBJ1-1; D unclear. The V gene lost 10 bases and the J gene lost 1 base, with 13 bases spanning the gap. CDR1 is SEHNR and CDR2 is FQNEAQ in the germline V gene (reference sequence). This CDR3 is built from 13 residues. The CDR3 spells CATSTRQNTEAFF. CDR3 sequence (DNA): TGTGCCACCTCCACCCGCCAGAACACTGAAGCTTTCTTT.

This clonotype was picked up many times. The CDR3 region has the DNA TGTGCCAGCTCCCCGGACAGGAACACCGGGGAGCTGTTTTTT. Translated, it gives CASSPDRNTGELFF. This chain connects TRBV18 to TRBJ2-2, with D maybe TRBD1 (6 bases). Between the trimmed V and J ends, which lost 6 bases and 1 base, there was a span of 9 bases. This CDR3 spans 14 amino acids. Germline CDR1 is KGHSH and CDR2 is LQKENI.

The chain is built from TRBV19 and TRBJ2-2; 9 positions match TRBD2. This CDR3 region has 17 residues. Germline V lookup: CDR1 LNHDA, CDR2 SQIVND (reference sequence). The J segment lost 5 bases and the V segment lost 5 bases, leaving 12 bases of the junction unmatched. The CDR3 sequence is CASSSSRGGVKTGELFF. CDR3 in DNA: TGTGCCAGTAGTTCATCGCGGGGGGGAGTAAAGACCGGGGAGCTGTTTTTT.

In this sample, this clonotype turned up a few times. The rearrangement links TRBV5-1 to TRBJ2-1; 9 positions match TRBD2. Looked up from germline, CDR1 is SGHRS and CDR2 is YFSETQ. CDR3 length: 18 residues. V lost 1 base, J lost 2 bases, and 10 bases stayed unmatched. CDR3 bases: TGCGCCAGCAGCTTGATCCCTAGCGGGGAGGGAACCTACAATGAGCAGTTCTTC. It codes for CASSLIPSGEGTYNEQFF.

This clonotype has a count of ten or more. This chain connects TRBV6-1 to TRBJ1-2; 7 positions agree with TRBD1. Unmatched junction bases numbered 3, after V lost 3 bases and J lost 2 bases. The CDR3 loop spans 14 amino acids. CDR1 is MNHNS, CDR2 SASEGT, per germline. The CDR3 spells CASSDDRANYGYTF. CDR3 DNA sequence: TGTGCCAGCAGTGATGACAGGGCGAACTATGGCTACACCTTC.

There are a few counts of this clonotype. The CDR3 coding sequence is TGTGCCAGCAGCCCTCCCGGGACTAGCGGGGGGGCCTACAATGAGCAGTTCTTC. Protein product: CASSPPGTSGGAYNEQFF. This chain connects TRBV5-4 to TRBJ2-1; 16 nucleotides align to TRBD2. There are 18 residues in the CDR3. Germline values: CDR1 SGHNT, CDR2 YYREEE (reference sequence). With 4 bases clipped from V and 2 bases from J, the junction kept 6 bases outside the gene matches.

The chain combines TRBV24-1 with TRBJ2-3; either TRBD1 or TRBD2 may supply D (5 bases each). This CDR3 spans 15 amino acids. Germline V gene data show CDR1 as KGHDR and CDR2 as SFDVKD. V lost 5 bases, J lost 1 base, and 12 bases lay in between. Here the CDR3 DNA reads TGTGCCACCAGTGCACGGGGCAGGGGCACAGATACGCAGTATTTT. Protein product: CATSARGRGTDTQYF.

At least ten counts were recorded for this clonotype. This CDR3 reads CASSAERGRNTEAFF. DNA for the CDR3: TGTGCCAGCAGCGCGGAAAGGGGACGGAACACTGAAGCTTTCTTT. V and J are TRBV5-6 and TRBJ1-1; D possibly corresponds to TRBD1 (5 bases). Germline CDR1 reads SGHDT; CDR2 reads YYEEEE. V lost 4 bases to trimming and J lost 1 base, with 14 bases between them. The CDR3 covers 15 residues.

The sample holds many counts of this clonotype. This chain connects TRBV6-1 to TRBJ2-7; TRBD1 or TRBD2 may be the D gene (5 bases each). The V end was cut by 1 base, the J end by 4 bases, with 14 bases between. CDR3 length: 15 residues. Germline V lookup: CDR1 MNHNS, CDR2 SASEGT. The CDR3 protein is CASSEGGAGGYEQYV. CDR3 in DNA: TGTGCCAGCAGTGAAGGAGGGGCAGGCGGGTACGAGCAGTACGTC.

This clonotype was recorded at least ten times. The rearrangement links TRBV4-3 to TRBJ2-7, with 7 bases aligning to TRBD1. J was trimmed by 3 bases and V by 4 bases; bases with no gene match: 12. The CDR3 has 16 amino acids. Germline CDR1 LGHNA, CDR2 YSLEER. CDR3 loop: CASSRGTGARRYEQYF. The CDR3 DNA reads TGCGCCAGCAGCCGTGGAACAGGGGCCCGGCGCTACGAGCAGTACTTC.

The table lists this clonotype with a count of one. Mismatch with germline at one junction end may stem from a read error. CDR3 DNA sequence: TGTGCCAGCTGCTTAGTAGGCAGGGAGTGGTCACCCCTCCACTTT. Its protein is CASCLVGREWSPLHF. The chain is built from TRBV7-2 and TRBJ1-6; D perhaps matches TRBD1 (5 bases). Germline CDR1 reads SGHTA; CDR2 reads FQGNSA. The CDR3 contains 15 residues.

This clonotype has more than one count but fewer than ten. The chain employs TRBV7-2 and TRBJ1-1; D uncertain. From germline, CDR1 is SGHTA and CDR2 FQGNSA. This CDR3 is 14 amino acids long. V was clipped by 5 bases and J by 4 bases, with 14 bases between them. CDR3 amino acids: CASSPYREATEAFF. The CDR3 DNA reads TGTGCCAGCAGCCCGTATCGGGAGGCCACTGAAGCTTTCTTT.